This T cell receptor (beta chain) derives from a study of identical twins' blood T cells. TCRdb independently ran MiXCR on the 5' RACE reads; one entry per CDR3 protein. This sample has a few hundred thousand distinct CDR3 sequences, with over 25% found just once. Donors were six healthy women in three monozygous twin pairs. This clonotype was counted only a few times. Germline V CDR1 and CDR2: KGHSH, LQKENI. Trimming removed 7 bases from V and 8 bases from J, with 17 bases in between. CDR3 length: 13 amino acids. The receptor comes from a woman aged 18-49 years in good health. Sequencing used PBMCs. This rearrangement joins TRBV18 to TRBJ1-1; D remains ambiguous. The CDR3 DNA sequence: TGTGCCAGCTTGGACTCGGACCCACCAGAAGCTTTCTTT. It yields the protein CASLDSDPPEAFF.